The clone carrying this T cell receptor beta chain rates as large. Its specificity is not known. ViraFEST used viral peptide pools to expand antigen-specific CD4+ T cells before sequencing. Subsequent to a culture period of about nine days, CD4+ T cells were isolated. Each participant was administered two doses of either the BNT162b2 or the mRNA-1273 vaccine. Wells containing approximately 2 million PBMC each were cultured with about 9.4 IU/ml IL-2 and approximately 10 ug/ml peptides. The CDR3 spans 17 residues. Germline CDR1 and CDR2: SGHNT and YYREEE (reference sequence). The ends were cut back, 0 bases at V and 1 base at J, with 15 bases in the middle. This specimen belongs to a study of vaccination effects on CD4 cells after COVID-19. Using immunoSEQ multiplex PCR, the repertoire was profiled, and TCRdb retains in-frame clones only, with some absent. The profile shows almost 15,000 clones, approximately 68% of them singletons.

Findings and caveats of the study: Late after vaccination, infection- and vaccine-induced clones showed marked clonal contraction.

This chain joins TRBV5-4 and TRBJ2-3; a possible D gene is TRBD2 (6 bases). This material consisted of CD4+ T cells from PBMCs cultured with HCoV-NL63 spike peptides, taken after COVID-19 vaccination. The receptor was derived from a human donor who received a COVID-19 vaccine. The CDR3 DNA is TGTGCCAGCAGCTTGGTAATGGCGGGGCCAGGCACAGATACGCAGTATTTT. Encoded protein: CASSLVMAGPGTDTQYF.